The 26 T cell receptor beta chains listed next were all sequenced from one sample in a study of cytomegalovirus exposure and HLA in healthy donors. Vbeta (60) and Jbeta (13) primers were used in the PCR. The method was immunoSEQ multiplex PCR; TCRdb's version includes in-frame clones alone and lacks a portion of them. The sample consists of approximately 52,000 clones, roughly 70% of them appearing once. Sample: PBMCs. The receptors derive from a man between 40 and 49 years old in good health and CMV-seropositive.

This chain uses TRBV6-1 with TRBJ2-7; D is ambiguous. Germline V CDR1 and CDR2: MNHNS, SASEGT. This CDR3 comprises 11 residues. Deletions cut 7 bases from V and 1 base from J, with 5 bases between. CDR3 DNA: TGTGCCAGCACCCCATCCTACGAGCAGTACTTC. This encodes CASTPSYEQYF.

This clone came up a few times. The chain uses TRBV12-5 and TRBJ1-2; TRBD1 aligns across 11 bases. The junction had 6 bases not matched to a gene; V was cut back by 1 base and J by 8 bases. Germline lookup yields CDR1 LGHNT and CDR2 FRNRAP. The CDR3 contains 15 residues. The CDR3 DNA reads TGTGCTAGTGGTTTGGCGGGACAGGGGGGAAGGGGCTACACCTTC. As protein: CASGLAGQGGRGYTF. Drawing the rest from reference TRBV12-5 and TRBJ1-2, the complete variable domain is DARVTQTPRHKVTEMGQEVTMRCQPILGHNTVFWYRQTMMQGLELLAYFRNRAPLDDSGMPKDRFSAEMPDATLATLKIQPSEPRDSAVYFCASGLAGQGGRGYTFGSGTRLTVV.

In this sample, this clone turned up a few times. The chain combines TRBV5-1 with TRBJ2-4; 11 bases map to TRBD2. The V gene end was trimmed by 3 bases and the J gene end by 3 bases; junction bases not matched to a gene: 11. Germline V lookup: CDR1 SGHRS, CDR2 YFSETQ. This CDR3 spans 18 amino acids. In DNA form, the CDR3 reads TGCGCCAGCAGCTCCGACCTAGCGGGGGGAGTGGTCAAAAACATTCAGTACTTC. Residues: CASSSDLAGGVVKNIQYF. The full variable domain, rest sourced from reference TRBV5-1 and TRBJ2-4, is KAGVTQTPRYLIKTRGQQVTLSCSPISGHRSVSWYQQTPGQGLQFLFEYFSETQRNKGNFPGRFSGRQFSNSRSEMNVSTLELGDSALYLCASSSDLAGGVVKNIQYFGAGTRLSVL.

This clone was seen once. The chain is built from TRBV6-1 and TRBJ2-1; no firm D call. Germline loops: CDR1 MNHNS, CDR2 SASEGT. The CDR3 runs 13 residues. The germline V and J ends were trimmed by 7 bases and 4 bases, with 11 bases remaining between them. The CDR3 loop is CASMRQSYNEQFF. CDR3 coding DNA: TGTGCCAGCATGCGGCAGTCTTACAATGAGCAGTTCTTC.

This sequence joins TRBV9 and TRBJ1-1, with TRBD1 matching over 9 bases. Losses at the gene ends were 0 bases for V and 6 bases for J; bases not matched to a gene: 6. The CDR3 has 15 residues. Germline V CDR1 and CDR2: SGDLS, YYNGEE. The CDR3 DNA is TGTGCCAGCAGCGTAGCGGGAGACAGGGGGGCTGAAGCTTTCTTT. This codes for CASSVAGDRGAEAFF. Complete variable domain (other parts from reference TRBV9 and TRBJ1-1): DSGVTQTPKHLITATGQRVTLRCSPRSGDLSVYWYQQSLDQGLQFLIQYYNGEERAKGNILERFSAQQFPDLHSELNLSSLELGDSALYFCASSVAGDRGAEAFFGQGTRLTVV.

In the case of this clone: This same CDR3 is encoded by further DNA sequences in the sample. The V call is TRBV2, the J call TRBJ2-3; maybe TRBD2 (6 bases). The V gene lost 6 bases and the J gene lost 1 base, with 14 bases spanning the gap. CDR1 and CDR2 from the germline V gene are SNHLY and FYNNEI. The CDR3 totals 15 residues. Written as DNA, the CDR3 is TGTGCCAGCAGATCGACTAGTGGGGGCACAGATACGCAGTATTTT. This translates into CASRSTSGGTDTQYF.

This clone turned up a few times. The gene calls are TRBV5-4 and TRBJ1-1; unclear D gene. The CDR3 length is 15 residues. Trimming stripped 4 bases from V and 1 base from J, with 14 bases between. Looked up from germline, CDR1 is SGHNT and CDR2 is YYREEE (reference sequence). The CDR3 DNA reads as TGTGCCAGCAGCCCCCGTGGGCAGACGAACACTGAAGCTTTCTTT. This gives the protein CASSPRGQTNTEAFF.

This clone turned up a few times. The CDR3 DNA reads as TGTGCCAGCAGCTTGGCACAGGCCACTGAAGCTTTCTTT. Its translation: CASSLAQATEAFF. J is TRBJ1-1 and V is TRBV5-8, with D possibly TRBD1 on 5 matching bases. CDR3 size: 13 residues. Trimming shortened V by 0 bases and J by 4 bases, and 7 bases separated the two germline ends. Germline V gene lookup returns CDR1 SGHTS and CDR2 YDEGEE.

CDR3 amino acids: CASSVTIYNSPLHF. The CDR3 DNA follows: TGTGCCAGCAGCGTGACAATATATAATTCACCCCTCCACTTT. This chain uses TRBV2 with TRBJ1-6; D unclear. Germline CDR1 reads SNHLY; CDR2 reads FYNNEI. The CDR3 extends over 14 amino acids. Trimming removed 6 bases at V and 4 bases at J, with 10 bases between.

The rearrangement joins TRBV4-1 to TRBJ2-1; 11 bases match TRBD1. The germline V gene encodes CDR1 MGHRA and CDR2 YSYEKL. There are 17 residues in the CDR3. Trimming took 2 bases from V and 7 from J; bases not matched to a gene: 10. CDR3 region: CASSQSPGTGGQNEQFF. The CDR3 region has the DNA TGCGCCAGCAGCCAAAGCCCCGGGACAGGGGGTCAAAATGAGCAGTTCTTC.

A few counts support this clone. V and J are TRBV13 and TRBJ1-1, with TRBD1 as a possible D gene (5 bases). The V end lost 5 bases, the J end lost 8 bases, and 15 bases lay between the germline ends. There are 13 residues in the CDR3. The germline CDR1 and CDR2 sequences are PRHDT and FYEKMQ (reference sequence). This chain's CDR3 is CASSRPRGPEAFF. DNA of the CDR3: TGTGCCAGCAGCCGGCCGCGGGGCCCGGAAGCTTTCTTT.

The V call is TRBV5-6, the J call TRBJ1-2, with 7 bases identical to TRBD1. The CDR3 length is 14 residues. The germline CDR1 and CDR2 sequences are SGHDT and YYEEEE. Germline trimming cut 4 bases from V and 2 bases from J; bases unmatched to any gene: 5. The CDR3 here is CASSPRGPNYGYTF. DNA for the CDR3: TGTGCCAGCAGCCCGAGGGGGCCCAACTATGGCTACACCTTC.

The chain uses TRBV6-1 and TRBJ2-3; D gene unclear. The CDR3 covers 14 residues. Deletions cut 1 base from V and 3 bases from J, with 8 bases between. The germline V gene encodes CDR1 MNHNS and CDR2 SASEGT. This CDR3 is CASSEGEVTDTQYF. CDR3 DNA: TGTGCCAGCAGTGAAGGTGAGGTTACAGATACGCAGTATTTT.

The chain uses TRBV19 and TRBJ1-1; weak D call: TRBD1 (5 bases). Germline CDR1 is LNHDA and CDR2 is SQIVND (reference sequence). There are 15 residues in the CDR3. Trimming removed 3 bases at V and 4 bases at J, with 15 bases between. CDR3 DNA sequence: TGTGCCAGTAGTATTGGAGGGGCTCGGGTCACTGAAGCTTTCTTT. It specifies CASSIGGARVTEAFF.

The chain joins TRBV5-6 to TRBJ1-1; 10 bases agree with TRBD1. Germline assignment: CDR1 SGHDT and CDR2 YYEEEE. V lost 3 bases to trimming and J lost 4 bases; unmatched junction nucleotides: 3. The CDR3 length is 14 residues. CDR3 nucleotides: TGTGCCAGCAGCTGGGACAGGGGATCCACTGAAGCTTTCTTT. Amino acid sequence: CASSWDRGSTEAFF.

This clone came up once. The V gene is TRBV7-6, the J gene TRBJ1-1; D perhaps matches TRBD1 (6 bases). Germline CDR1 and CDR2: SGHVS and FNYEAQ. Trimming shortened V by 5 bases and J by 2 bases, and 15 bases separated the two germline ends. The CDR3 has 15 amino acids. The CDR3 sequence: CASSVRDTGNTEAFF. The CDR3 coding sequence is TGTGCCAGCAGCGTCCGGGACACGGGAAACACTGAAGCTTTCTTT.

The chain joins TRBV5-1 to TRBJ2-2; a possible D gene is TRBD1 (7 bases). The CDR3 has 15 residues. With 6 bases removed from V and 1 base from J, the gap between germline ends came to 13 bases. The germline V gene has CDR1 SGHRS and CDR2 YFSETQ. The CDR3 DNA reads TGCGCCAGCAACCTGCAGGGGGGGAACACCGGGGAGCTGTTTTTT. Residues: CASNLQGGNTGELFF.

V usage is TRBV29-1 and J usage is TRBJ1-6, with a weak D call TRBD1 (6 bases). V lost 6 bases, J lost 9 bases, and 15 bases lay in between. Germline V gene lookup returns CDR1 SQVTM and CDR2 ANQGSEA. The CDR3 is 13 amino acids. The CDR3 sequence: CSVRLDRFSPLHF. The CDR3 DNA sequence: TGCAGCGTCCGATTGGACAGATTTTCACCCCTCCACTTT. Variable domain in full (rest from reference TRBV29-1 and TRBJ1-6): SAVISQKPSRDICQRGTSLTIQCQVDSQVTMMFWYRQQPGQSLTLIATANQGSEATYESGFVIDKFPISRPNLTFSTLTVSNMSPEDSSIYLCSVRLDRFSPLHFGNGTRLTVT.

The chain is built from TRBV7-2 and TRBJ2-1; maybe TRBD2 (6 bases). Per the germline V gene, CDR1 is SGHTA and CDR2 is FQGNSA. The ends were cut back, 4 bases at V and 11 bases at J, with 15 bases in the middle. The CDR3 runs 13 residues. This CDR3 reads CASSWRDSVKQFF. DNA of the CDR3: TGTGCCAGCAGCTGGAGGGACTCGGTAAAGCAGTTCTTC.

The CDR3 region has the DNA TGTGCCAGCAGCACGGGCCGGACAGTTACCTATGGCTACACCTTC. Residues: CASSTGRTVTYGYTF. This chain joins TRBV5-6 and TRBJ1-2; perhaps TRBD1 as D (6 bases). The germline V gene encodes CDR1 SGHDT and CDR2 YYEEEE. V dropped 4 bases and J dropped 4 bases, with 17 bases sitting between them. The CDR3 runs to 15 residues.

CDR3 sequence: CASSRLSGQGVHEQFF. CDR3 nucleotides: TGTGCCAGCAGCCGCCTTTCGGGACAGGGTGTACATGAGCAGTTCTTC. This chain joins TRBV9 and TRBJ2-1, with TRBD1 matching 9 bases. With V trimmed by 4 bases and J by 8 bases, 13 bases remained unmatched. The germline gives CDR1 SGDLS, CDR2 YYNGEE. The CDR3 contains 16 residues.

V is TRBV2 and J is TRBJ1-1, with D hard to call. This CDR3 contains 14 residues. V lost 6 bases and J 1 base, leaving 12 bases between the germline ends. Germline CDR1 is SNHLY and CDR2 is FYNNEI. CDR3 coding DNA: TGTGCCAGCAGCCCGGGGATGGCGAACACTGAAGCTTTCTTT. Translated, it gives CASSPGMANTEAFF.

This chain uses TRBV5-4 with TRBJ1-4, with TRBD1 matching 7 bases. The CDR3 runs 13 residues. Germline V lookup: CDR1 SGHNT, CDR2 YYREEE (reference sequence). Germline trimming cut 4 bases from V and 5 bases from J; bases unmatched to any gene: 2. The CDR3, as DNA: TGTGCCAGCAGCCGGACAGGAAATGAAAAACTGTTTTTT. Translation gives CASSRTGNEKLFF.

The DNA for the CDR3 is TGTGCCAGCAGCTTGGCCGGTCTAGCGGGGGTCCCTGGGGAGACCCAGTACTTC. This codes for CASSLAGLAGVPGETQYF. J is TRBJ2-5 and V is TRBV5-6; TRBD2 matches 10 bases. Germline CDR1 and CDR2: SGHDT and YYEEEE. The CDR3 sequence is 18 residues long. Trimming at V came to 0 bases and at J to 5 bases, leaving 13 bases not matched to a gene.

V and J are TRBV6-5 and TRBJ1-2; 7 positions agree with TRBD1. The CDR3 has 15 amino acids. CDR1 and CDR2 (germline): MNHEY, SVGAGI. J was trimmed by 3 bases and V by 2 bases; bases with no gene match: 6. The CDR3 DNA follows: TGTGCCAGCAGTTACGAGGGGGCGGTGGACTATGGCTACACCTTC. Protein sequence: CASSYEGAVDYGYTF.

DNA of the CDR3: TGTGCCAGTACCCTGGGGACAGGGAGCGGCTATGGCTACACCTTC. Translating it yields CASTLGTGSGYGYTF. J is TRBJ1-2 and V is TRBV19; 9 nucleotides agree with TRBD1. CDR3 length: 15 residues. Germline V gene lookup returns CDR1 LNHDA and CDR2 SQIVND (reference sequence). Unmatched junction bases numbered 10, after V lost 7 bases and J lost 4 bases.